Sequencing of this TCR beta chain was carried out in a study of T-cell reconstitution after alpha-beta-depleted transplantation in children. A TCRbeta library incorporating unique molecular identifiers was prepared. From the PCR reads, TCRdb called clonotypes with MiXCR, one entry per CDR3 protein. The sample consists of some 120,000 distinct CDR3 sequences, about 9.9% of them appearing once. There are 12 residues in the CDR3. Germline CDR1 MDHEN, CDR2 SYDVKM. V lost 3 bases to trimming and J lost 5 bases, with 7 bases between them. The sample consisted of PBMCs, mostly from graft donor cells, taken 180 days after TCRalphabeta/CD19-depleted stem cell transplant. This receptor was obtained from a girl under three years old who had a stem cell transplant for combined immunodeficiency, so the T cells may come from the graft donor. The gene calls are TRBV28 and TRBJ1-2; no clear D. The CDR3 coding sequence is TGTGCCAGCAGTTTTCACGGATATGGCTACACCTTC. The encoded protein is CASSFHGYGYTF.